This T cell receptor (beta chain) emerged from a study of radiation and T cells in renal cell carcinoma. With V trimmed by 4 bases and J by 4 bases, 8 bases remained unmatched. The CDR3 covers 16 residues. In germline, CDR1 is MNHEY, CDR2 SMNVEV (reference sequence). Generated by immunoSEQ multiplex PCR, the TCRdb table keeps only in-frame clones and is missing some. This sample yields 120,000 to 150,000 clones, of which roughly 90% are seen a single time; around 4% belongs to the top ten. Time point of the sample: baseline pretreatment blood. Treatment described: 15 Gy SBRT to primary tumor, nephrectomy 4 weeks later.

The receptor was isolated from a woman aged 65 to 85 with renal cell carcinoma. The sequencing here drew on blood, taken from a patient whose treatment included radiotherapy and nephrectomy. The rearrangement uses TRBV27 and TRBJ2-1, with 9 bases that match TRBD1. The chain's CDR3 is CASSSWTGVGYNEQFF. CDR3 nucleotides: TGTGCCAGCAGTTCCTGGACAGGGGTGGGGTACAATGAGCAGTTCTTC.